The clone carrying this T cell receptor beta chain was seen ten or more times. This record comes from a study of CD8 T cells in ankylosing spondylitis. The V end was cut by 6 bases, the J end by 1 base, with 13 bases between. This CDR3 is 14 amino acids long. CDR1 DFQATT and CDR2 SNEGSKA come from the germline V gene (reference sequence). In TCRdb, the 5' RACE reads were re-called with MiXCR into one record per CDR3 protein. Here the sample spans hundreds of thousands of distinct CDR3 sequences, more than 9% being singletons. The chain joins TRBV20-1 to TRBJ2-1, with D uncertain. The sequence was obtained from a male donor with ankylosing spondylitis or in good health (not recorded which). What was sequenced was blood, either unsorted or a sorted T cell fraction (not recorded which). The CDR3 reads CSADIGSSYNEQFF. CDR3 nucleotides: TGCAGTGCCGACATAGGTTCTTCCTACAATGAGCAGTTCTTC.